This note documents a single T cell receptor (beta chain) sequence. The sample is drawn from a study of blood T cell repertoires in COVID-19. Across the study: Samples taken during acute and convalescent COVID-19 were collected in the United States, Italy and Spain. The analysed material was cDNA or gDNA that came from T cells, B-cell-depleted T cells, or PBMCs.

Per the authors' pipeline: By means of reference gene primer amplification, nucleated cell counts were estimated. The assay was immunoSEQ multiplex PCR, and TCRdb's table has in-frame clones only and misses some. The V and J calls and clone size come from that table; D and trimming were worked out from the DNA. The sample carries tens of thousands of clones, 84% recorded once. The V gene end was trimmed by 6 bases and the J gene end by 4 bases; junction bases not matched to a gene: 5. The germline CDR1 and CDR2 sequences are MNHEY and SVGAGI. This CDR3 has 14 residues. J is TRBJ2-3 and V is TRBV6-5, with TRBD1 identical over 9 bases. The receptor was isolated from a man aged 65 to 79 with acute or convalescent COVID-19. The material sequenced was peripheral blood. The CDR3 region has the DNA TGTGCCAGCAGCTCACAGGGGGCGTCAGATACGCAGTATTTT. This encodes CASSSQGASDTQYF.